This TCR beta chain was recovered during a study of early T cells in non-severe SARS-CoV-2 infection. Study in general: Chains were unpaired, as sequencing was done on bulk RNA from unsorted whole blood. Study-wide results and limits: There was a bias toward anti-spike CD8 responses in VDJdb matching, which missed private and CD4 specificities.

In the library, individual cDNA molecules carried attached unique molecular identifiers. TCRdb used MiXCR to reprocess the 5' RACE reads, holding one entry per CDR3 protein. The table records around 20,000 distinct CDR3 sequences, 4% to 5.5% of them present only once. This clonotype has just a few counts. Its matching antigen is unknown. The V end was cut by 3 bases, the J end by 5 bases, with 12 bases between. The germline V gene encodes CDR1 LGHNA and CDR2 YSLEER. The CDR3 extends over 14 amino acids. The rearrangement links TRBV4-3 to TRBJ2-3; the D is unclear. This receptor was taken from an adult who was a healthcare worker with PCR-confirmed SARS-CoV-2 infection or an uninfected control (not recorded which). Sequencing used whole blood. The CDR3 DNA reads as TGCGCCAGCAGCCAGAGCATGGGTAGAGATACGCAGTATTTT. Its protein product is CASSQSMGRDTQYF.